This TCR beta chain was obtained from a study of T cells in Graves' hyperthyroidism and ophthalmopathy. General observations from the study: Model-based prediction identified ophthalmopathy a median about 6.8 months prior to its onset.

PBMCs stemmed from around 10 ml fresh peripheral blood. This CDR3 has 15 amino acids. Germline loops: CDR1 SGHAT, CDR2 FQNNGV. The V and J ends lost 3 bases and 5 bases respectively, with 15 bases between them. This clonotype was found many times. As yet, its antigen is unknown. From RNA transcripts, TCR beta CDR3 regions were amplified. Initially, a first-round RT-PCR of the TCR CDR3 employed the HTBI primer set. TCRdb fed the multiplex PCR reads into MiXCR, producing one record per CDR3 protein. The sample yields over 450,000 distinct CDR3 sequences, 17% seen once. The sample taken for sequencing was blood. V usage is TRBV11-2 and J usage is TRBJ2-3; a possible D gene is TRBD2 (7 bases). This receptor was obtained from a woman between 18 and 29 years old with Graves' ophthalmopathy. This CDR3 reads CASSLFIGGRDTQYF. CDR3 coding DNA: TGTGCCAGCAGCTTGTTCATCGGGGGGCGAGATACGCAGTATTTT.